Listed below are T cell receptor beta chains from one sample, sequenced in a study of regulatory T cells in long-lasting Graves disease. TCRdb reanalysed the multiplex PCR reads using MiXCR and keeps one entry per CDR3 protein. The sample contains 250,000 or so distinct CDR3 sequences, more than 15% of which appear only once. The same data also contributed to another study, on T cells in Graves' hyperthyroidism and ophthalmopathy.

Sequenced material: peripheral blood mononuclear cells (PBMCs), taken at new diagnosis, from a patient treated with antithyroid drugs. The origin of the receptors is a woman in her 30s with Graves disease. The CDR3 runs from the conserved cysteine through the conserved F or W. A D gene is named only where the DNA matches it firmly. A clone size is listed for some rows: how often the clone was seen (once, few, many), or a class if it is expanded.

.	many	TRBV7-9	TRBJ1-1	CASSLGWGGGTEAFF	TGTGCCAGCAGCTTAGGTTGGGGGGGGGGGACTGAAGCTTTCTTT
.	many	TRBV7-3	TRBJ1-1	CASSVQKNTEAFF	TGTGCCAGCAGCGTACAGAAGAACACTGAAGCTTTCTTT
.	.	TRBV10-1	TRBJ1-1	CASSESTGVTEAFF	TGCGCCAGCAGTGAGTCGACCGGGGTAACTGAAGCTTTCTTT
.	many	TRBV5-1	TRBJ1-2	CASSLGGASYGYTF	TGCGCCAGCAGCTTGGGTGGGGCAAGCTATGGCTACACCTTC
TRBD2	.	TRBV7-2	TRBJ2-1	CASSGYGGGRIYEQFF	TGTGCCAGCAGCGGCTACGGGGGGGGCCGTATCTATGAGCAGTTCTTC
TRBD1	many	TRBV7-9	TRBJ1-2	CASSPDRVNYGYTF	TGTGCCAGCAGCCCTGACAGGGTGAACTATGGCTACACCTTC
.	many	TRBV12-3/TRBV12-4	TRBJ1-2	CASSLVRDTCAF	TGTGCCAGCAGTTTAGTGCGGGATACGTGCGCCTTC
TRBD2	.	TRBV6-1	TRBJ2-2	CASSGRGGSTGELFF	TGTGCCAGCAGTGGGCGGGGGGGCAGCACCGGGGAGCTGTTTTTT
TRBD1	many	TRBV7-2	TRBJ1-2	CASSFRQGYYGYTF	TGTGCCAGCAGCTTTAGACAGGGGTACTATGGCTACACCTTC
.	many	TRBV3-1	TRBJ2-1	CASRRGALSEQFF	TGTGCCAGCAGGCGAGGGGCGCTTAGTGAGCAGTTCTTC
.	.	TRBV7-8	TRBJ2-1	CASSPGGHAYNEQFF	TGTGCCAGCAGCCCCGGCGGGCACGCCTACAATGAGCAGTTCTTC
TRBD1	.	TRBV5-4	TRBJ1-1	CASSREGTGAPLAFF	TGTGCCAGCAGCCGTGAGGGGACAGGGGCGCCCTTGGCTTTCTTT
.	many	TRBV11-3	TRBJ1-1	CASSISTVTEAFF	TGTGCCAGCAGCATCTCTACGGTTACTGAAGCTTTCTTT
.	many	TRBV7-6	TRBJ1-4	CASSFRSAGGVGEKLFF	TGTGCCAGCAGCTTTAGGAGTGCGGGGGGCGTCGGTGAAAAACTGTTTTTT
.	few	TRBV20-1	TRBJ1-1	CSARDLAAEAFF	TGCAGTGCTAGAGATTTGGCCGCTGAAGCTTTCTTT
.	many	TRBV7-2	TRBJ2-1	CASSPASSYNEQFF	TGTGCCAGCAGCCCCGCGAGCTCCTACAATGAGCAGTTCTTC
.	many	TRBV5-5	TRBJ1-1	CASSLGLTGYDTEAFF	TGCGCCAGCAGCTTGGGCCTAACAGGGTACGACACTGAAGCTTTCTTT
TRBD2	.	TRBV27	TRBJ2-1	CASSRLAGVNNEQFF	TGTGCCAGCAGCCGCCTAGCGGGGGTCAACAATGAGCAGTTCTTC
.	.	TRBV20-1	TRBJ1-6	CSARASGRASPLHF	TGCAGTGCTAGAGCGAGTGGCAGGGCTTCACCCCTCCACTTT
TRBD2	many	TRBV20-1	TRBJ2-3	CSAPSGGASRTDTQYF	TGCAGTGCTCCTAGCGGGGGGGCCTCCCGCACAGATACGCAGTATTTT
TRBD1	many	TRBV20-1	TRBJ1-6	CSATRQGGNSPLHF	TGCAGTGCTACCCGACAGGGGGGAAATTCACCCCTCCACTTT
TRBD1	.	TRBV6-1	TRBJ1-1	CASTRGQGDTEAFF	TGTGCCAGCACCAGAGGACAGGGAGACACTGAAGCTTTCTTT
TRBD1	many	TRBV20-1	TRBJ1-5	CSARRGQAVNQPQHF	TGCAGTGCTAGGAGGGGACAGGCGGTCAATCAGCCCCAGCATTTT
.	few	TRBV12-3/TRBV12-4	TRBJ2-3	CASSLIDPVDTQYF	TGTGCCAGCAGTTTAATCGACCCAGTGGATACGCAGTATTTT
.	many	TRBV6-2/TRBV6-3	TRBJ1-1	CASSYTHGDTEAFF	TGTGCCAGCAGTTACACCCACGGGGACACTGAAGCTTTCTTT
TRBD1	many	TRBV7-3	TRBJ1-2	CASSLQGAKCYTF	TGTGCCAGCAGCTTACAGGGGGCGAAATGCTACACCTTC
TRBD1	many	TRBV7-2	TRBJ2-6	CASSPGQAGANVLTF	TGTGCCAGCAGCCCCGGACAGGCGGGGGCCAACGTCCTGACTTTC
.	many	TRBV3-1	TRBJ2-1	CASSPIDREGPYNEQFF	TGTGCCAGCAGCCCGATCGACAGGGAGGGCCCCTACAATGAGCAGTTCTTC
TRBD2	.	TRBV20-1	TRBJ2-7	CSARMGGGMQYF	TGCAGTGCTAGAATGGGCGGGGGGATGCAGTACTTC
TRBD1	many	TRBV27	TRBJ2-7	CASSAGTGVHEQYF	TGTGCCAGCAGTGCCGGGACAGGGGTCCACGAGCAGTACTTC
.	many	TRBV29-1	TRBJ1-2	CSVAAGYPNYGYTF	TGCAGCGTTGCGGCAGGGTATCCTAACTATGGCTACACCTTC
.	.	TRBV11-2	TRBJ2-1	CASSDIGVTSEQFF	TGTGCCAGCAGCGACATAGGCGTTACGAGTGAGCAGTTCTTC
.	many	TRBV7-9	TRBJ2-1	CASPSNPGTFNNEQFF	TGTGCCAGCCCTAGCAACCCCGGGACTTTCAACAATGAGCAGTTCTTC
TRBD1	many	TRBV5-1	TRBJ1-2	CASSWGTGGVYGYTF	TGCGCCAGCAGCTGGGGGACAGGGGGAGTCTATGGCTACACCTTC
.	many	TRBV6-1	TRBJ1-5	CASSRQVIGQPQHF	TGTGCCAGCAGTCGACAGGTTATCGGTCAGCCCCAGCATTTT
.	many	TRBV20-1	TRBJ2-2	CSTGGAGDTGELFF	TGCAGTACGGGCGGGGCAGGGGACACCGGGGAGCTGTTTTTT
.	many	TRBV3-1	TRBJ2-1	CASSQAGSHNEQFF	TGTGCCAGCAGCCAAGCAGGTAGCCACAATGAGCAGTTCTTC